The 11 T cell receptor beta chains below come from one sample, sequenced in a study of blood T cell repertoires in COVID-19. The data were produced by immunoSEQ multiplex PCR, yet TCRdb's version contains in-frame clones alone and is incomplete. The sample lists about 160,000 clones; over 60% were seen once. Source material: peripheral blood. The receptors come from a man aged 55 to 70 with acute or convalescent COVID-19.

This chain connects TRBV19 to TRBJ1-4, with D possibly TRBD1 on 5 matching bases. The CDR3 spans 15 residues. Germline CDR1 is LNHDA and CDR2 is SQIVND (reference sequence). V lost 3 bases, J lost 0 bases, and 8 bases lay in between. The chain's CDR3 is CASSITGTTNEKLFF. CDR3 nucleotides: TGTGCCAGTAGTATCACAGGAACAACTAATGAAAAACTGTTTTTT.

CDR3 amino acids: CSVEGQGASYGYTF. The CDR3 DNA is TGCAGCGTTGAGGGTCAGGGGGCGAGCTATGGCTACACCTTC. The genes are TRBV29-1 and TRBJ1-2, with TRBD1 identical over 8 bases. The CDR3 spans 14 residues. V shed 3 bases, J shed 4 bases, and the junction held 7 bases outside the gene matches. The germline V gene encodes CDR1 SQVTM and CDR2 ANQGSEA. Full variable domain (rest looked up from reference TRBV29-1 and TRBJ1-2): SAVISQKPSRDICQRGTSLTIQCQVDSQVTMMFWYRQQPGQSLTLIATANQGSEATYESGFVIDKFPISRPNLTFSTLTVSNMSPEDSSIYLCSVEGQGASYGYTFGSGTRLTVV.

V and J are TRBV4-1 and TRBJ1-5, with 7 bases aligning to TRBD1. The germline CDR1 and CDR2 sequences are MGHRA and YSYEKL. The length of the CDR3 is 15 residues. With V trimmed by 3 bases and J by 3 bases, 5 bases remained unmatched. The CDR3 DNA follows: TGCGCCAGCAGCCAGGGTGACAGGGACAATCAGCCCCAGCATTTT. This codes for CASSQGDRDNQPQHF.

The CDR3 bases are TGTGCCAGCAGCGCGAACACAGGGGACGGGTCACCCCTCCACTTT. Residues: CASSANTGDGSPLHF. The chain recombines TRBV9 with TRBJ1-6; 7 bases fit TRBD1. The CDR3 length is 15 residues. In germline, CDR1 is SGDLS, CDR2 YYNGEE. J gave up 10 bases and V 3 bases, and 10 bases lay outside the gene matches.

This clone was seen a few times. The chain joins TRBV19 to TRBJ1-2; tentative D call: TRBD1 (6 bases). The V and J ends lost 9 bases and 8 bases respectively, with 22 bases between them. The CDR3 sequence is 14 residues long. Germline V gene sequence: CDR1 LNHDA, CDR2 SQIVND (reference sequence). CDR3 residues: CASETGGGWGGYTF. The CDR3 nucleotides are TGTGCCAGCGAGACAGGCGGGGGATGGGGCGGCTACACCTTC.

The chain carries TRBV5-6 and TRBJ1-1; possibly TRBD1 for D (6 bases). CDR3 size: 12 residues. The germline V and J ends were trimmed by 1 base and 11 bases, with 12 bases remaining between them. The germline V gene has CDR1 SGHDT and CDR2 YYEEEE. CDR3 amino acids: CASSLWGGGAFF. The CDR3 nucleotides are TGTGCCAGCAGCTTGTGGGGGGGCGGTGCTTTCTTT.

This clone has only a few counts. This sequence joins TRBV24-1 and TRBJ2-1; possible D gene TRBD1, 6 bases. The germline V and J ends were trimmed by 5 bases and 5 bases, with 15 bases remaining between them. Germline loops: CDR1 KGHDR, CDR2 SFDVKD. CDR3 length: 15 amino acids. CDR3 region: CATSVPDRDDNEQFF. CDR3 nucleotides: TGTGCCACCAGTGTCCCGGACAGAGACGACAATGAGCAGTTCTTC.

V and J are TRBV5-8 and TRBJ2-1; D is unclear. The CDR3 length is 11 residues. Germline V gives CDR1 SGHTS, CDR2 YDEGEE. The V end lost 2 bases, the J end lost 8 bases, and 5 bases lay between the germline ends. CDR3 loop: CASSFLDEQFF. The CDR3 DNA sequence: TGTGCCAGCAGCTTCCTCGATGAGCAGTTCTTC.

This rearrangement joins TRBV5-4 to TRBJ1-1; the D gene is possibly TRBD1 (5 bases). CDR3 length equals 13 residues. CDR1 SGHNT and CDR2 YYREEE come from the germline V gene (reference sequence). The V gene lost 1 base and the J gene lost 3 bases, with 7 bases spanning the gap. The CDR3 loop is CASSLTGDTEAFF. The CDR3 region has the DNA TGTGCCAGCAGCTTGACAGGAGACACTGAAGCTTTCTTT.

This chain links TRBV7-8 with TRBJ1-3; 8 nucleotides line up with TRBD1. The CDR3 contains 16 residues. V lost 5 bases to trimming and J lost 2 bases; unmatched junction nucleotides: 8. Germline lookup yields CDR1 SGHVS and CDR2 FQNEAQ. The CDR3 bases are TGTGCCAGCAGCCCTAGGGACAGGCGGGCTGGAAACACCATATATTTT. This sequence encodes CASSPRDRRAGNTIYF. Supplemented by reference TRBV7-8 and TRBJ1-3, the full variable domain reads GAGVSQSPRYKVAKRGQDVALRCDPISGHVSLFWYQQALGQGPEFLTYFQNEAQLDKSGLPSDRFFAERPEGSVSTLKIQRTQQEDSAVYLCASSPRDRRAGNTIYFGEGSWLTVV.

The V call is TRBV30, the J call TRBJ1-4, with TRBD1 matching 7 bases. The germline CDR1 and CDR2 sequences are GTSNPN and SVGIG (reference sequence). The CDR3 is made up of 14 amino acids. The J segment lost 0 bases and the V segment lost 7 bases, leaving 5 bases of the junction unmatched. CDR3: CALTGVSTNEKLFF. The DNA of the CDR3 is TGTGCCTTAACAGGGGTTTCAACTAATGAAAAACTGTTTTTT.